This entry lists 12 T cell receptor beta chains sequenced from one sample in a study of blood T cell repertoires in COVID-19. The method was immunoSEQ multiplex PCR; TCRdb's version includes in-frame clones alone and lacks a portion of them. The sample has around 290,000 clones, over 75% seen once. The sequenced sample was PBMCs or T cells enriched from blood (not recorded which). Every receptor here comes from a woman aged 30 to 39 who had recovered from COVID-19.

The V and J genes are TRBV11-2 and TRBJ1-1, with 9 positions matching TRBD1. CDR3 size: 19 residues. Unmatched junction bases numbered 12, after V lost 1 base and J lost 0 bases. In germline, CDR1 is SGHAT, CDR2 FQNNGV. The CDR3 region has the DNA TGTGCCAGCAGCTTAGCGGGTGATTTCTGGGACAGGGTGAACACTGAAGCTTTCTTT. Its translation: CASSLAGDFWDRVNTEAFF.

The chain employs TRBV28 and TRBJ1-1; TRBD1 matches at 10 bases. Germline V gives CDR1 MDHEN, CDR2 SYDVKM. After removal of 4 bases from V and 5 bases from J, the junction contained 10 bases not matched to a gene. The CDR3 sequence is 16 residues long. This CDR3 is CASSSPTGGYYTEAFF. CDR3 nucleotide sequence: TGTGCCAGCAGTTCACCGACAGGGGGCTATTATACTGAAGCTTTCTTT.

The chain combines TRBV6-2 or TRBV6-3 with TRBJ2-7; 13 positions agree with TRBD2. Germline CDR1 is MNHEY and CDR2 is SVGEGT. V trimming: 7 bases; J trimming: 4 bases; junction bases outside the gene matches: 16. This CDR3 has 18 residues. CDR3 nucleotides: TGTGCCAGCATCCCGGGGGGACTAGCGGGAATAGACGTTTACGAGCAGTACTTC. Translating gives CASIPGGLAGIDVYEQYF.

The chain couples TRBV27 to TRBJ1-5, with D perhaps matching TRBD1 (6 bases). V lost 5 bases, J lost 7 bases, and 12 bases lay in between. The CDR3 runs 13 residues. The germline V gene has CDR1 MNHEY and CDR2 SMNVEV (reference sequence). The CDR3 sequence: CASSPGVGQPQHF. The DNA of the CDR3 is TGTGCCAGCAGTCCAGGGGTGGGACAGCCCCAGCATTTT.

This chain uses TRBV27 with TRBJ2-3; D not certain. The CDR3 runs to 16 residues. Germline CDR1 reads MNHEY; CDR2 reads SMNVEV (reference sequence). V lost 5 bases and J 3 bases, leaving 18 bases between the germline ends. The CDR3 protein is CASSTGPRISTDTQYF. For the CDR3, the DNA is TGTGCCAGCAGTACTGGCCCCAGGATATCGACAGATACGCAGTATTTT.

The chain carries TRBV19 and TRBJ2-1; TRBD2 agrees at 9 bases. Germline loops: CDR1 LNHDA, CDR2 SQIVND (reference sequence). The CDR3 sequence is 15 residues long. Trimming removed 4 bases from V and 3 bases from J; junction bases left unmatched: 4. The CDR3 is CASSRAGGDYNEQFF. The CDR3 DNA sequence: TGTGCCAGTAGTAGGGCGGGAGGGGACTACAATGAGCAGTTCTTC.

The V call is TRBV30, the J call TRBJ1-3, with unresolved D. Trimming left V 5 bases short and J 1 base short, with 3 bases between. Germline V gives CDR1 GTSNPN, CDR2 SVGIG (reference sequence). The length of the CDR3 is 11 residues. CDR3 nucleotides: TGTGCCTGGGCATCTGGAAACACCATATATTTT. Protein product: CAWASGNTIYF.

The count of this clone is one. This sequence joins TRBV24-1 and TRBJ2-1; D is possibly TRBD2 (6 bases). Trimming took 3 bases from V and 4 from J, leaving 15 bases between them. The CDR3 totals 16 residues. CDR1 is KGHDR, CDR2 SFDVKD, per germline. Written as DNA, the CDR3 is TGTGCCACCAGTGATCCGGCCGGGGGTGTTTACAATGAGCAGTTCTTC. Translating it yields CATSDPAGGVYNEQFF.

The chain is built from TRBV10-2 and TRBJ1-3; a weak D match, TRBD1 (5 bases). CDR1 and CDR2 (germline): WSHSY, SAAADI. The V gene lost 7 bases and the J gene lost 3 bases, with 16 bases spanning the gap. The CDR3 consists of 15 residues. CDR3 protein: CASTPTVSHGNTIYF. In DNA, the CDR3 is TGCGCCAGCACTCCGACAGTAAGTCATGGAAACACCATATATTTT.

CDR3 sequence reads: CASGGYEQFF. The CDR3 DNA reads TGTGCTAGCGGGGGATACGAGCAGTTCTTC. V and J are TRBV19 and TRBJ2-1; 9 nucleotides align to TRBD2. The CDR3 extends over 10 amino acids. Germline-derived CDR1 and CDR2 are LNHDA and SQIVND (reference sequence).

This chain uses TRBV9 with TRBJ2-3; 11 nucleotides align to TRBD2. The CDR3 is 16 residues long. The germline gives CDR1 SGDLS, CDR2 YYNGEE. V lost 6 bases, J lost 0 bases, and 6 bases stayed unmatched. CDR3 protein: CASNPRTSGSTDTQYF. The CDR3 DNA reads TGTGCCAGCAACCCAAGGACTAGCGGGAGCACAGATACGCAGTATTTT. The variable domain in full, completed from reference TRBV9 and TRBJ2-3, reads DSGVTQTPKHLITATGQRVTLRCSPRSGDLSVYWYQQSLDQGLQFLIQYYNGEERAKGNILERFSAQQFPDLHSELNLSSLELGDSALYFCASNPRTSGSTDTQYFGPGTRLTVL.

This sequence joins TRBV18 and TRBJ2-5; TRBD1 is a possible D gene (6 bases). The V and J ends lost 0 bases and 3 bases respectively, with 8 bases between them. Germline assignment: CDR1 KGHSH and CDR2 LQKENI. The CDR3 runs 14 residues. CDR3 residues: CASSPPSGEETQYF. The CDR3 DNA is TGTGCCAGCTCACCACCATCAGGGGAAGAGACCCAGTACTTC.